One and the same sample provided the 29 T cell receptor beta chains below, sequenced in a study of CD8+ T cells in alopecia areata (dated by TCRdb to about 2018). The treatment or condition tag for this specimen amounts to: oral pan-JAK inhibitor, 5-10 mg twice daily. Receptor amplification or capture employed the immunoSEQ multiplex PCR assay. RNA was extracted from all samples and reverse transcribed into cDNA, which served as template for TCR sequencing. Here the immuneACCESS table is served through TCRdb, limited to in-frame sequences with V and J called. Missing clones are a known gap in these copies; in checked studies unresolved V genes cover under half, and the rest lacks a known reason. This sample lists hundreds of thousands of clones; 45% to 70% were detected once. About 0.9% of the sample rests with the top ten. The starting material was CD4+ T cells sorted from blood, obtained between weeks 51 and 52, from a patient treated with tofacitinib. The receptors originated from a human donor with alopecia areata.

The table lists this clone with a few counts. This same CDR3 is encoded by further DNA sequences in the sample. The rearrangement links TRBV7-2 to TRBJ1-5; D is unresolved. CDR1 SGHTA and CDR2 FQGNSA come from the germline V gene. The CDR3 spans 13 residues. V dropped 3 bases and J dropped 3 bases, with 6 bases sitting between them. CDR3 sequence reads: CASSLIDNQPQHF. Written as DNA, the CDR3 is TGTGCCAGCAGCTTGATAGACAATCAGCCCCAGCATTTT.

The chain carries TRBV2 and TRBJ1-4, with D perhaps TRBD1 (6 bases). Trimming shortened V by 6 bases and J by 7 bases, and 21 bases separated the two germline ends. Germline assignment: CDR1 SNHLY and CDR2 FYNNEI. The CDR3 spans 16 residues. CDR3 sequence reads: CASRPPFGEGGEKLFF. The CDR3, as DNA: TGTGCCAGCAGACCCCCGTTCGGGGAGGGGGGTGAAAAACTGTTTTTT.

A few counts support this clone. This chain links TRBV29-1 with TRBJ1-1; D gene unclear. This CDR3 region has 14 residues. CDR1 is SQVTM, CDR2 ANQGSEA, per germline. Trimming left V 5 bases short and J 0 bases short, with 13 bases between. CDR3 sequence (DNA): TGCAGCGTTTCCGGACGGCTTATGAACACTGAAGCTTTCTTT. The encoded protein is CSVSGRLMNTEAFF.

With respect to this clone: This same CDR3 is encoded by further DNA sequences in the sample. Here the CDR3 DNA reads TGCAGCGCCCGGGACGGAGGCAATCAGCCCCAGCATTTT. This translates into CSARDGGNQPQHF. The chain combines TRBV29-1 with TRBJ1-5; the D gene is possibly TRBD1 (5 bases). The germline gives CDR1 SQVTM, CDR2 ANQGSEA. The CDR3 totals 13 residues. Trimming took off 7 bases at V and 2 bases at J, with 12 bases between the two ends.

V is TRBV9 and J is TRBJ2-7; 8 bases fit TRBD1. Germline CDR1 SGDLS, CDR2 YYNGEE. This CDR3 is built from 14 residues. J gave up 3 bases and V 0 bases, and 2 bases lay outside the gene matches. CDR3 sequence reads: CASSVVGTGYEQYF. CDR3 nucleotide sequence: TGTGCCAGCAGCGTAGTGGGGACAGGCTACGAGCAGTACTTC.

The chain carries TRBV29-1 and TRBJ2-5; D is undetermined. Germline V CDR1 and CDR2: SQVTM, ANQGSEA. The CDR3 is 11 residues long. V lost 8 bases to trimming and J lost 7 bases, with 14 bases between them. The CDR3 DNA sequence: TGCAGCCCCCGGCACCGGTGGACCCAGTACTTC. It is translated as CSPRHRWTQYF.

Note on this clone: This specimen includes other DNA sequences encoding the same CDR3. This chain uses TRBV7-2 with TRBJ2-7, with D hard to call. V was trimmed by 3 bases and J by 2 bases, leaving 5 bases between them. The CDR3 sequence is 12 residues long. The germline V gene encodes CDR1 SGHTA and CDR2 FQGNSA. As DNA, the CDR3 is TGTGCCAGCAGCTTGCGCCCCTACGAGCAGTACTTC. It specifies CASSLRPYEQYF.

Turning to this clone: Other DNA sequences in this sample translate to the same CDR3. The chain links TRBV2 to TRBJ1-5; maybe TRBD1 (5 bases). The CDR3 totals 13 residues. The V and J ends lost 4 bases and 4 bases respectively, with 8 bases between them. Germline V gives CDR1 SNHLY, CDR2 FYNNEI. The DNA for the CDR3 is TGTGCCAGCAGTGCAGGGCCGAATCAGCCCCAGCATTTT. Translation: CASSAGPNQPQHF.

This clone came up once. The genes are TRBV2 and TRBJ1-6; 9 positions agree with TRBD1. Germline trimming cut 3 bases from V and 8 bases from J; bases unmatched to any gene: 5. The CDR3 has 15 amino acids. Germline assignment: CDR1 SNHLY and CDR2 FYNNEI. CDR3 DNA: TGTGCCAGCAGTGATCCCCGGACAGGGGATTCACCCCTCCACTTT. This sequence encodes CASSDPRTGDSPLHF.

The chain joins TRBV4-3 to TRBJ2-1, with D tentatively TRBD1 (6 bases). The V end lost 4 bases, the J end lost 4 bases, and 11 bases lay between the germline ends. The CDR3 covers 14 residues. CDR1 and CDR2 (germline): LGHNA, YSLEER. The CDR3 region is CASSLNRVYNEQFF. CDR3 DNA sequence: TGCGCCAGCAGCCTGAACAGGGTATACAATGAGCAGTTCTTC.

The chain carries TRBV27 and TRBJ1-2, with D possibly matching TRBD1 (5 bases). There are 14 residues in the CDR3. Deletions cut 1 base from V and 5 bases from J, with 11 bases between. CDR1 and CDR2 from the germline V gene are MNHEY and SMNVEV (reference sequence). CDR3 amino acids: CASSLWGPEYGYTF. CDR3 nucleotides: TGTGCCAGCAGTTTATGGGGCCCAGAATATGGCTACACCTTC.

Comment on this clone: The sample contains more than one DNA sequence encoding this CDR3. The CDR3 DNA follows: TGCGCCAGCAGCTTGGGGAACACCTACGAGCAGTACTTC. Amino acid sequence: CASSLGNTYEQYF. The chain has TRBV5-1 and TRBJ2-7; no reliable D call. CDR1 and CDR2 (germline): SGHRS, YFSETQ. With 0 bases removed from V and 2 bases from J, the gap between germline ends came to 6 bases. The CDR3 consists of 13 residues.

This sequence joins TRBV7-9 and TRBJ2-3, with D unclear. This CDR3 is built from 14 residues. The ends were cut back, 1 base at V and 6 bases at J, with 11 bases in the middle. Germline V gene lookup returns CDR1 SEHNR and CDR2 FQNEAQ (reference sequence). CDR3 in DNA: TGTGCCAGCAGCTTAGGGGCGCTGGGGGATACGCAGTATTTT. Translation: CASSLGALGDTQYF.

The rearrangement links TRBV27 to TRBJ1-2; D perhaps matches TRBD1 (6 bases). Germline V gives CDR1 MNHEY, CDR2 SMNVEV (reference sequence). V was shortened by 5 bases and J by 3 bases, with 19 bases between the two germline ends. The CDR3 is 16 amino acids. The DNA for the CDR3 is TGTGCCAGCAGTAGCCATATGACAGGAGGTCACTATGGCTACACCTTC. This sequence encodes CASSSHMTGGHYGYTF.

The rearrangement links TRBV6-4 to TRBJ2-5, with D perhaps TRBD2 (7 bases). V lost 3 bases, J lost 7 bases, and 15 bases lay in between. This CDR3 spans 14 amino acids. Germline V gene data show CDR1 as MRHNA and CDR2 as SNTAGT. The CDR3 bases are TGTGCCAGCAGTGAAGGGGGGGCCGGAGGGACCCAGTACTTC. Amino acids: CASSEGGAGGTQYF.

This clone has just one count. The chain uses TRBV25-1 and TRBJ2-1; TRBD2 aligns across 13 bases. Per the germline V gene, CDR1 is MGHDK and CDR2 is SYGVNS. J lost 2 bases, V lost 4 bases, and 2 bases had no gene match. The CDR3 runs 16 residues. The CDR3 region has the DNA TGTGCCAGCAGTGGGGGGACTAGCGGGACCTACAATGAGCAGTTCTTC. Translation gives CASSGGTSGTYNEQFF.

CDR3 sequence reads: CASSQQPRDRSYTGELFF. CDR3 bases: TGCGCCAGCAGCCAGCAACCCCGGGACAGGTCATACACCGGGGAGCTGTTTTTT. This chain uses TRBV5-1 with TRBJ2-2; 8 nucleotides line up with TRBD1. This CDR3 is 18 amino acids long. V was clipped by 4 bases and J by 3 bases; unmatched bases: 14. Looked up from germline, CDR1 is SGHRS and CDR2 is YFSETQ.

The chain links TRBV25-1 to TRBJ1-2; no clear D gene. The ends were cut back, 1 base at V and 0 bases at J, with 3 bases in the middle. Germline CDR1 and CDR2: MGHDK and SYGVNS. The CDR3 runs to 13 residues. This CDR3 is CASSEWANYGYTF. The CDR3 DNA reads TGTGCCAGCAGTGAATGGGCTAACTATGGCTACACCTTC.

This clone was seen only a few times. The chain links TRBV11-2 to TRBJ2-1; TRBD2 agrees at 16 bases. Trimming took 5 bases from V and 2 from J; bases not matched to a gene: 9. Germline V lookup: CDR1 SGHAT, CDR2 FQNNGV. The CDR3 has 19 amino acids. The CDR3 DNA sequence: TGTGCCAGCAGCGCGCCCGGGACTAGCGGGGGGGGGACCTACAATGAGCAGTTCTTC. Residues: CASSAPGTSGGGTYNEQFF.

CDR3 in amino acids: CASSVEGKSVGGYTF. CDR3 bases: TGTGCCAGCAGCGTGGAAGGAAAGTCTGTAGGGGGCTACACCTTC. This chain uses TRBV9 with TRBJ1-2; no clear D. Germline CDR1 SGDLS, CDR2 YYNGEE. The CDR3 runs to 15 residues. Trimming pared 2 bases from V and 8 bases from J, leaving 19 bases between.

The chain joins TRBV30 to TRBJ2-7; the match to TRBD1 covers 8 bases. J was trimmed by 4 bases and V by 6 bases; bases with no gene match: 5. This CDR3 region has 12 residues. Looked up from germline, CDR1 is GTSNPN and CDR2 is SVGIG (reference sequence). The CDR3: CACRQGMYEQYF. In DNA, the CDR3 is TGTGCCTGTCGACAGGGGATGTACGAGCAGTACTTC.

The gene calls are TRBV4-3 and TRBJ2-6; D is uncertain. The CDR3 runs 14 residues. The ends were cut back, 5 bases at V and 4 bases at J, with 9 bases in the middle. CDR1 is LGHNA, CDR2 YSLEER, per germline. CDR3 loop: CASSGRVGANVLTF. The CDR3 nucleotides are TGCGCCAGCAGCGGACGGGTGGGGGCCAACGTCCTGACTTTC.

This clone turned up a few times. The V gene is TRBV29-1, the J gene TRBJ2-7; D is possibly TRBD1 (6 bases). Per the germline V gene, CDR1 is SQVTM and CDR2 is ANQGSEA. V was clipped by 4 bases and J by 1 base, with 11 bases between them. This CDR3 is built from 13 residues. CDR3 protein: CSVVQGFSYEQYF. The CDR3, as DNA: TGCAGCGTTGTACAGGGCTTTTCCTACGAGCAGTACTTC.

This clone was counted only a few times. V usage is TRBV2 and J usage is TRBJ2-2, with D hard to call. Germline assignment: CDR1 SNHLY and CDR2 FYNNEI. The CDR3 is made up of 12 amino acids. V was pared by 6 bases and J by 3 bases, with 5 bases between. The CDR3 protein is CASRGDTGELFF. The CDR3, as DNA: TGTGCCAGCAGGGGTGACACCGGGGAGCTGTTTTTT.

The genes are TRBV19 and TRBJ1-1, with 7 bases lining up with TRBD1. The germline V gene encodes CDR1 LNHDA and CDR2 SQIVND (reference sequence). The CDR3 totals 15 residues. The J segment lost 5 bases and the V segment lost 3 bases, leaving 9 bases of the junction unmatched. In DNA, the CDR3 is TGTGCCAGTAGTATCGGGGAGGGGGCCCGGACTGAAGCTTTCTTT. This codes for CASSIGEGARTEAFF.

This chain joins TRBV29-1 and TRBJ2-7, with D maybe TRBD2 (7 bases). The ends were cut back, 4 bases at V and 3 bases at J, with 16 bases in the middle. The CDR3 extends over 14 amino acids. Germline V lookup: CDR1 SQVTM, CDR2 ANQGSEA. The CDR3 DNA reads TGCAGCGTTGTTAGGACAGCGGGAAGCTACGAGCAGTACTTC. Translating gives CSVVRTAGSYEQYF.

The chain joins TRBV14 to TRBJ2-3; 10 bases map to TRBD2. Losses at the gene ends were 1 base for V and 4 bases for J; bases not matched to a gene: 14. This CDR3 spans 19 amino acids. Germline V lookup: CDR1 SGHDN, CDR2 FVKESK. CDR3 DNA: TGTGCCAGCAGCCAAGTTGGTTTCAAAACTAGCGGGGAATCAGATACGCAGTATTTT. Translating it yields CASSQVGFKTSGESDTQYF.

This clone came up a few times. The gene calls are TRBV6-5 and TRBJ1-1; D is perhaps TRBD1 (5 bases). Trimming cost V 7 bases and J 8 bases, with 20 bases left between them. This CDR3 contains 14 residues. CDR1 and CDR2 from the germline V gene are MNHEY and SVGAGI. The CDR3 here is CASTQGRRMIEAFF. CDR3 DNA: TGTGCCAGCACCCAGGGCAGGAGAATGATAGAAGCTTTCTTT.

The chain employs TRBV7-9 and TRBJ2-1; D not certain. Trimming cost V 1 base and J 0 bases, with 7 bases left between them. The CDR3 extends over 15 amino acids. CDR1 is SEHNR, CDR2 FQNEAQ, per germline (reference sequence). CDR3: CASSLGRNSYNEQFF. The CDR3 nucleotides read TGTGCCAGCAGCTTAGGCCGGAACTCCTACAATGAGCAGTTCTTC.